A single T cell receptor (beta chain) is shown here with its context. The method was immunoSEQ multiplex PCR; TCRdb's version includes in-frame clones alone and lacks a portion of them. The sample comprises millions of clones, around 95% of which are singletons, and 0.13% rests with the top ten. This entry comes from a study of shared clonotypes between healthy human individuals. Study-wide background: Three CD4 naive, three CD4 memory, two CD8 naive and one CD8 memory plate were used per donor.

Germline V gene sequence: CDR1 SGHRS, CDR2 YFSETQ. The V and J ends lost 1 base and 4 bases respectively, with 14 bases between them. The CDR3 is 16 amino acids. V usage is TRBV5-1 and J usage is TRBJ2-2; D may be TRBD1 (6 bases). Sequencing input: naive CD4+ T cells sorted from blood. Subset denoted: CD45RA+ positively selected. The sequence came from a man aged 18 to 30 in good health. CDR3 residues: CASSLLAQGTTGELFF. The CDR3 nucleotides read TGCGCCAGCAGCTTGTTAGCACAGGGCACCACCGGGGAGCTGTTTTTT.